The 28 T cell receptor beta chains in this list originate from one sample, sequenced in a study of beta chain features in type 1 diabetes. Study-wide results and caveats: Shorter TCRB CDR3s, moderately but significantly so, marked every one of the four CD4+ subsets in Type 1 diabetes patients.

No antigen is known for these receptors. Expressed TCRB transcripts got sequenced, as all isolated RNA was reverse transcribed. Using immunoSEQ multiplex PCR, the repertoire was profiled, and TCRdb retains in-frame clones only, with some absent. This sample has around 250,000 clones; roughly a quarter occur once, and the top ten carry about 0.012%. Sequenced input: naive CD4+ T cells from blood. These receptors were obtained from a woman in her 30s with type 1 diabetes.

This chain joins TRBV4-2 and TRBJ1-2; D is possibly TRBD1 (5 bases). CDR1 is LGHNA, CDR2 YNFKEQ, per germline. V shed 3 bases and J shed 8 bases, with 16 bases lying between them. This CDR3 is 14 amino acids long. This CDR3 is CASSHLGRAGGYTF. The CDR3 nucleotides are TGTGCCAGCAGCCACCTGGGCAGGGCGGGGGGCTACACCTTC.

The rearrangement joins TRBV4-1 to TRBJ2-2; 12 nucleotides match TRBD1. Germline CDR1 MGHRA, CDR2 YSYEKL. J was trimmed by 7 bases and V by 6 bases; bases with no gene match: 6. The CDR3 spans 15 residues. CDR3 amino acids: CASRPGQGAIGELFF. The CDR3 DNA sequence: TGCGCCAGCAGGCCGGGACAGGGGGCAATCGGGGAGCTGTTTTTT.

This chain uses TRBV7-6 with TRBJ2-2; D is uncertain. V dropped 2 bases and J dropped 5 bases, with 12 bases sitting between them. The CDR3 runs 15 residues. Germline V gene sequence: CDR1 SGHVS, CDR2 FNYEAQ. The CDR3 here is CASSLTLPPTGELFF. The CDR3 nucleotides read TGTGCCAGCAGCTTAACTCTCCCGCCGACCGGGGAGCTGTTTTTT.

The chain carries TRBV28 and TRBJ1-4; no reliable D call. V gave up 6 bases and J gave up 6 bases, with 5 bases separating them. Germline lookup yields CDR1 MDHEN and CDR2 SYDVKM. The length of the CDR3 is 11 residues. CDR3 coding DNA: TGTGCCAGCAGCAATTATGAAAAACTGTTTTTT. This gives the protein CASSNYEKLFF.

The rearrangement uses TRBV27 and TRBJ2-6; tentatively, D is TRBD1 (5 bases). V was shortened by 6 bases and J by 4 bases, with 19 bases between the two germline ends. The CDR3 covers 17 residues. The germline CDR1 and CDR2 sequences are MNHEY and SMNVEV (reference sequence). The CDR3 bases are TGTGCCAGCAGCCGGCCCGCCCAGGGCATCGGGGCCAACGTCCTGACTTTC. Translated, it gives CASSRPAQGIGANVLTF.

The rearrangement links TRBV30 to TRBJ2-4; D remains unclear. CDR1 is GTSNPN, CDR2 SVGIG, per germline (reference sequence). Between the trimmed V and J ends, which lost 2 bases and 0 bases, there was a span of 14 bases. The CDR3 runs to 16 residues. This CDR3 is CAWSLHSGLAKNIQYF. CDR3 bases: TGTGCCTGGAGTCTTCACAGTGGGCTAGCCAAAAACATTCAGTACTTC.

This clone was seen a few times. The chain carries TRBV6-5 and TRBJ1-2, with D hard to call. This CDR3 region has 13 residues. V was clipped by 7 bases and J by 3 bases, with 12 bases between them. CDR1 is MNHEY, CDR2 SVGAGI, per germline. The CDR3: CASTSLIDYGYTF. CDR3 bases: TGTGCCAGCACGTCCTTGATAGACTATGGCTACACCTTC.

The rearrangement links TRBV30 to TRBJ1-1, with TRBD1 matching 9 bases. Losses at the gene ends were 2 bases for V and 0 bases for J; bases not matched to a gene: 4. Germline V CDR1 and CDR2: GTSNPN, SVGIG (reference sequence). This CDR3 contains 15 residues. In DNA, the CDR3 is TGTGCCTGGAGTCGGGACAGGGTGGTGAACACTGAAGCTTTCTTT. The encoded protein is CAWSRDRVVNTEAFF.

The chain uses TRBV6-5 and TRBJ1-2; TRBD1 is a possible D gene (6 bases). Germline CDR1 is MNHEY and CDR2 is SVGAGI. The CDR3 totals 13 residues. The V and J ends lost 5 bases and 4 bases respectively, with 11 bases between them. The CDR3 bases are TGTGCCAGCAGTCGGCAGGGGCGCTATGGCTACACCTTC. Translation: CASSRQGRYGYTF.

The rearrangement uses TRBV6-5 and TRBJ1-1; 7 bases agree with TRBD1. In germline, CDR1 is MNHEY, CDR2 SVGAGI. J gave up 4 bases and V 5 bases, and 10 bases lay outside the gene matches. The CDR3 loop spans 15 amino acids. The CDR3: CASSSHDRDGTEAFF. The CDR3 region has the DNA TGTGCCAGCAGTAGTCATGACAGGGACGGCACTGAAGCTTTCTTT.

This clone was counted only a few times. V usage is TRBV7-2 and J usage is TRBJ2-7; 10 nucleotides agree with TRBD1. This CDR3 region has 17 residues. V gave up 1 base and J gave up 2 bases; unmatched junction bases: 8. The V gene's germline CDR1 is SGHTA and CDR2 FQGNSA. The CDR3 here is CASSLVNFGTGAYEQYF. DNA of the CDR3: TGTGCCAGCAGCTTAGTGAACTTCGGGACAGGGGCCTACGAGCAGTACTTC.

This clone was detected a few times. The chain uses TRBV30 and TRBJ2-7; tentative D call: TRBD2 (5 bases). V lost 0 bases and J 0 bases, leaving 12 bases between the germline ends. From germline, CDR1 is GTSNPN and CDR2 SVGIG (reference sequence). The CDR3 runs 15 residues. The chain's CDR3 is CAWSVHYGNSYEQYF. In DNA, the CDR3 is TGTGCCTGGAGTGTTCATTACGGGAACTCCTACGAGCAGTACTTC. Complete variable domain (other parts from reference TRBV30 and TRBJ2-7): SQTIHQWPATLVQPVGSPLSLECTVEGTSNPNLYWYRQAAGRGLQLLFYSVGIGQISSEVPQNLSASRPQDRQFILSSKKLLLSDSGFYLCAWSVHYGNSYEQYFGPGTRLTVT.

The chain employs TRBV19 and TRBJ2-1; TRBD1 matches 10 bases. The CDR3 sequence is 17 residues long. Per the germline V gene, CDR1 is LNHDA and CDR2 is SQIVND (reference sequence). Trimming cost V 6 bases and J 7 bases; bases outside gene matches: 15. The CDR3 nucleotides are TGTGCCAGTAGATTGGGCACCGGGACAGGGGCGCGGAATGAGCAGTTCTTC. Its translation is CASRLGTGTGARNEQFF.

This sequence joins TRBV28 and TRBJ2-1; 9 nucleotides match TRBD2. Germline values: CDR1 MDHEN, CDR2 SYDVKM. The V segment lost 6 bases and the J segment 2 bases; nucleotides outside the gene matches: 8. The CDR3 has 16 amino acids. This chain's CDR3 is CASRRGLAGTYNEQFF. The CDR3 DNA reads as TGTGCCAGCAGACGAGGTCTAGCGGGGACCTACAATGAGCAGTTCTTC.

V usage is TRBV4-1 and J usage is TRBJ2-1, with 8 bases fitting TRBD2. Per germline, CDR1 MGHRA and CDR2 YSYEKL. The CDR3 has 16 amino acids. V was clipped by 2 bases and J by 0 bases; unmatched bases: 3. The CDR3 here is CASSQPREGSYNEQFF. The CDR3, as DNA: TGCGCCAGCAGCCAACCCCGGGAGGGCTCCTACAATGAGCAGTTCTTC.

A few counts support this clone. The CDR3 loop is CASSGLAASTDTQYF. DNA of the CDR3: TGTGCCAGCAGTGGGCTAGCGGCAAGCACAGATACGCAGTATTTT. The chain uses TRBV2 and TRBJ2-3; 7 nucleotides line up with TRBD2. V was clipped by 4 bases and J by 0 bases; unmatched bases: 4. This CDR3 is 15 amino acids long. Germline V gene data show CDR1 as SNHLY and CDR2 as FYNNEI.

In this sample, this clone turned up a few times. The rearrangement links TRBV7-9 to TRBJ2-5; D gene uncertain. V was clipped by 5 bases and J by 0 bases, with 10 bases between them. Germline CDR1 reads SEHNR; CDR2 reads FQNEAQ (reference sequence). CDR3 size: 14 residues. The CDR3 DNA follows: TGTGCCAGCAGCCACAAACAGAACCAAGAGACCCAGTACTTC. Amino acids: CASSHKQNQETQYF.

The gene calls are TRBV4-1 and TRBJ2-7; 12 nucleotides agree with TRBD2. V lost 2 bases, J lost 4 bases, and 3 bases stayed unmatched. The CDR3 extends over 15 amino acids. Germline CDR1 is MGHRA and CDR2 is YSYEKL. The CDR3 DNA reads TGCGCCAGCAGCCAACCGGGACTAGCGGGTTACGAGCAGTACTTC. This encodes CASSQPGLAGYEQYF.

The V and J genes are TRBV25-1 and TRBJ2-2; D may be TRBD2 (7 bases). Trimming left V 5 bases short and J 7 bases short, with 14 bases between. The CDR3 has 14 amino acids. CDR1 is MGHDK, CDR2 SYGVNS, per germline. This chain's CDR3 is CASSPGGRDGELFF. Written as DNA, the CDR3 is TGTGCCAGCAGTCCCGGGGGGCGGGACGGGGAGCTGTTTTTT.

The V gene is TRBV28, the J gene TRBJ2-1, with a tentative D call TRBD2 (6 bases). Germline-derived CDR1 and CDR2 are MDHEN and SYDVKM. V was shortened by 6 bases and J by 8 bases, with 26 bases between the two germline ends. The CDR3 has 17 amino acids. The CDR3 DNA reads TGTGCCAGCAGCTCCCCCTCCGGGAGAGGCTCGAACGATGAGCAGTTCTTC. Protein sequence: CASSSPSGRGSNDEQFF.

V is TRBV29-1 and J is TRBJ1-1; no reliable D call. V gave up 4 bases and J gave up 4 bases, with 13 bases separating them. Germline CDR1 reads SQVTM; CDR2 reads ANQGSEA. The CDR3 covers 13 residues. CDR3: CSVVNSGPTEAFF. CDR3 DNA sequence: TGCAGCGTTGTGAATAGCGGGCCCACTGAAGCTTTCTTT.

The chain employs TRBV15 and TRBJ1-4; TRBD1 might be the D (6 bases). This CDR3 spans 16 amino acids. Trimming cost V 2 bases and J 7 bases, with 17 bases left between them. Germline V gene sequence: CDR1 LNHNV, CDR2 YYDKDF (reference sequence). The CDR3 DNA is TGTGCCACCAGCAGATTGGCAGGGGCCGAGGGTGAAAAACTGTTTTTT. Its protein product is CATSRLAGAEGEKLFF.

This rearrangement joins TRBV27 to TRBJ2-1, with 7 bases aligning to TRBD1. CDR3 length equals 16 residues. J gave up 5 bases and V 5 bases, and 12 bases lay outside the gene matches. Per germline, CDR1 MNHEY and CDR2 SMNVEV (reference sequence). The CDR3 sequence: CASSPLRDSQNNEQFF. CDR3 sequence (DNA): TGTGCCAGCAGTCCACTCCGGGACAGTCAGAACAATGAGCAGTTCTTC.

V is TRBV18 and J is TRBJ2-7; D not resolved. The CDR3 is 14 amino acids. V was shortened by 3 bases and J by 3 bases, with 12 bases between the two germline ends. CDR1 is KGHSH, CDR2 LQKENI, per germline. CDR3 coding DNA: TGTGCCAGCTCACCTCTCCCCACGGGCTACGAGCAGTACTTC. Its translation is CASSPLPTGYEQYF.

This clone was observed a few times. The gene calls are TRBV18 and TRBJ2-6; no reliable D call. The CDR3 runs to 16 residues. The V end was cut by 4 bases, the J end by 1 base, with 11 bases between. Germline V gene sequence: CDR1 KGHSH, CDR2 LQKENI. The CDR3 region has the DNA TGTGCCAGCTCACAGGTTCCGGGTTCTGGGGCCAACGTCCTGACTTTC. Translating gives CASSQVPGSGANVLTF.

This clone came up a few times. V usage is TRBV19 and J usage is TRBJ2-1; D gene unclear. CDR1 and CDR2 (germline): LNHDA, SQIVND (reference sequence). The CDR3 spans 13 residues. Trimming stripped 4 bases from V and 4 bases from J, with 8 bases between. The chain's CDR3 is CASSTPLYNEQFF. The CDR3 nucleotides read TGTGCCAGTAGTACTCCTCTTTACAATGAGCAGTTCTTC.

This clone was observed a few times. The CDR3 bases are TGTGCCAGCAGCGCGGAAGCAGATACGCAGTATTTT. Translation gives CASSAEADTQYF. The V and J genes are TRBV7-9 and TRBJ2-3; D remains unclear. This CDR3 spans 12 amino acids. CDR1 and CDR2 (germline): SEHNR, FQNEAQ (reference sequence). Trimming removed 5 bases at V and 4 bases at J, with 7 bases between. The full variable domain, its missing parts supplied by reference TRBV7-9 and TRBJ2-3, is DTGVSQNPRHKITKRGQNVTFRCDPISEHNRLYWYRQTLGQGPEFLTYFQNEAQLEKSRLLSDRFSAERPKGSFSTLEIQRTEQGDSAMYLCASSAEADTQYFGPGTRLTVL.

V gene TRBV29-1 combines with J gene TRBJ1-1; 11 bases agree with TRBD1. The ends lost 8 bases at V and 0 bases at J; junction bases unmatched: 8. Germline-derived CDR1 and CDR2 are SQVTM and ANQGSEA. CDR3 size: 15 residues. This CDR3 is CSSIGTGGLNTEAFF. The CDR3 DNA sequence: TGCAGCTCAATAGGGACAGGGGGGTTGAACACTGAAGCTTTCTTT. Based on the CDR3 plus reference TRBV29-1 and TRBJ1-1, the full variable domain is SAVISQKPSRDICQRGTSLTIQCQVDSQVTMMFWYRQQPGQSLTLIATANQGSEATYESGFVIDKFPISRPNLTFSTLTVSNMSPEDSSIYLCSSIGTGGLNTEAFFGQGTRLTVV.